This entry lists 17 T cell receptor beta chains sequenced from one sample in a study of blood T cell repertoires in COVID-19. Some clones are missing from TCRdb's copy, which holds only in-frame ones; the method was immunoSEQ multiplex PCR. The table shows nearly 400,000 clones, with roughly 89% occurring only once. Sequencing used PBMCs or T cells enriched from blood (not recorded which). Receptors were obtained from a woman in her 30s who had recovered from COVID-19.

The chain uses TRBV28 and TRBJ2-3; 8 positions agree with TRBD2. From germline, CDR1 is MDHEN and CDR2 SYDVKM. CDR3 length: 12 amino acids. Unmatched junction bases numbered 7, after V lost 6 bases and J lost 11 bases. The CDR3 region has the DNA TGTGCCAGCAGGCATCTAGCGGGTGGGCAGTATTTT. It is translated as CASRHLAGGQYF.

The rearrangement uses TRBV6-1 and TRBJ2-6, with 7 bases aligning to TRBD1. The CDR3 has 17 residues. The trim removed 4 bases at V and 0 bases at J, leaving 6 bases unmatched. Germline lookup yields CDR1 MNHNS and CDR2 SASEGT. The CDR3 DNA reads as TGTGCCAGCAGTGCCACAGGGGTCAGCTCTGGGGCCAACGTCCTGACTTTC. It specifies CASSATGVSSGANVLTF.

This rearrangement joins TRBV19 to TRBJ2-7; TRBD1 aligns across 8 bases. The germline CDR1 and CDR2 sequences are LNHDA and SQIVND (reference sequence). The junction had 11 bases not matched to a gene; V was cut back by 4 bases and J by 6 bases. This CDR3 is 15 amino acids long. The CDR3 reads CASSTGQGRTVEQYF. In DNA, the CDR3 is TGTGCCAGTAGTACTGGACAGGGCCGTACGGTCGAGCAGTACTTC.

The CDR3 sequence: CASSPRDKNIQYF. CDR3 bases: TGTGCCAGCAGTCCACGGGACAAAAACATTCAGTACTTC. V is TRBV12-3 or TRBV12-4 and J is TRBJ2-4; TRBD2 is a possible D gene (5 bases). V dropped 5 bases and J dropped 3 bases, with 8 bases sitting between them. The CDR3 length is 13 residues.

This chain joins TRBV18 and TRBJ1-2; TRBD1 matches at 8 bases. V lost 3 bases to trimming and J lost 7 bases; unmatched junction nucleotides: 4. Germline lookup yields CDR1 KGHSH and CDR2 LQKENI. This CDR3 has 13 residues. CDR3 nucleotides: TGTGCCAGCTCACCGCAGGGGGCGCGTGGCTACACCTTC. It codes for CASSPQGARGYTF.

This clone appeared a few times. This chain connects TRBV27 to TRBJ2-7, with 11 positions matching TRBD2. The CDR3 totals 16 residues. CDR1 and CDR2 (germline): MNHEY, SMNVEV (reference sequence). The ends lost 4 bases at V and 2 bases at J; junction bases unmatched: 7. This chain's CDR3 is CASSSPGLADPYEQYF. The CDR3 bases are TGTGCCAGCAGTTCCCCGGGACTAGCGGACCCCTACGAGCAGTACTTC.

The rearrangement joins TRBV24-1 to TRBJ2-5; 9 bases agree with TRBD2. Germline trimming cut 0 bases from V and 2 bases from J; bases unmatched to any gene: 0. Germline V gene data show CDR1 as KGHDR and CDR2 as SFDVKD. This CDR3 has 15 residues. The chain's CDR3 is CATSDLLAGQETQYF. The DNA for the CDR3 is TGTGCCACCAGTGATTTGCTAGCGGGACAAGAGACCCAGTACTTC.

A remark on this clone: Within the sample, other DNA sequences also encode this same CDR3. CDR3 residues: CASSLDSYGYTF. Written as DNA, the CDR3 is TGTGCCAGCAGCCTTGACAGCTATGGCTACACCTTC. The rearrangement links TRBV7-9 to TRBJ1-2; TRBD1 is a possible D gene (5 bases). Trimming removed 5 bases from V and 4 bases from J, with 8 bases in between. Germline V lookup: CDR1 SEHNR, CDR2 FQNEAQ (reference sequence). The CDR3 has 12 amino acids.

This clone was detected once. The V and J genes are TRBV6-1 and TRBJ2-1; 7 positions agree with TRBD2. This CDR3 region has 15 residues. The V segment lost 2 bases and the J segment 8 bases; nucleotides outside the gene matches: 9. The germline V gene has CDR1 MNHNS and CDR2 SASEGT. As DNA, the CDR3 is TGTGCCAGCAGTGAAAGAGTCCCCCGGGGGGATGAGCAGTTCTTC. Translated, it gives CASSERVPRGDEQFF.

The CDR3 DNA reads as TGCAGCGTTGCCTTACCAGGGGTTGGGGAGCTGTTTTTT. It translates to CSVALPGVGELFF. The chain uses TRBV29-1 and TRBJ2-2; D perhaps matches TRBD1 (6 bases). This CDR3 contains 13 residues. Germline-derived CDR1 and CDR2 are SQVTM and ANQGSEA. The V and J ends lost 4 bases and 8 bases respectively, with 14 bases between them.

The chain employs TRBV2 and TRBJ2-7, with 7 bases matching TRBD1. With 5 bases clipped from V and 2 bases from J, the junction kept 6 bases outside the gene matches. This CDR3 has 14 amino acids. Germline lookup yields CDR1 SNHLY and CDR2 FYNNEI. The CDR3 here is CASSPRDRTYEQYF. The DNA for the CDR3 is TGTGCCAGCAGTCCACGGGACAGAACCTACGAGCAGTACTTC. Full variable domain (missing parts from reference TRBV2 and TRBJ2-7): EPEVTQTPSHQVTQMGQEVILRCVPISNHLYFYWYRQILGQKVEFLVSFYNNEISEKSEIFDDQFSVERPDGSNFTLKIRSTKLEDSAMYFCASSPRDRTYEQYFGPGTRLTVT.

This chain uses TRBV19 with TRBJ2-7, with 12 nucleotides matching TRBD2. The CDR3 covers 16 residues. Germline values: CDR1 LNHDA, CDR2 SQIVND (reference sequence). V was pared by 1 base and J by 6 bases, with 7 bases of the junction left unmatched. The CDR3 bases are TGTGCCAGTAGTATAGGACTAGCGGGAGTGGACCGCGAGCAGTACTTC. Residues: CASSIGLAGVDREQYF.

CDR3 in DNA: TGTGCCAGCAGCCCCCGGCAGGGAACCCCTGGAAACACCATATATTTT. Protein: CASSPRQGTPGNTIYF. This rearrangement joins TRBV3-1 (or the pseudogene TRBV3-2) to TRBJ1-3, with D perhaps matching TRBD1 (5 bases). Deletions cut 4 bases from V and 2 bases from J, with 15 bases between. CDR1 and CDR2 from the germline V gene are LGHDT and YNNKEL (reference sequence). The CDR3 extends over 16 amino acids.

CDR3 in DNA: TGTGCCAGCAGTTTATCCGTACCCGGGGTTAATTCACCCCTCCACTTT. As protein: CASSLSVPGVNSPLHF. This chain connects TRBV25-1 to TRBJ1-6, with D hard to call. V dropped 5 bases and J dropped 6 bases, with 17 bases sitting between them. This CDR3 region has 16 residues. Germline V gene data show CDR1 as MGHDK and CDR2 as SYGVNS.

The chain carries TRBV4-1 and TRBJ2-2; the match to TRBD1 covers 7 bases. This CDR3 region has 16 residues. Germline values: CDR1 MGHRA, CDR2 YSYEKL. After removal of 3 bases from V and 0 bases from J, the junction contained 4 bases not matched to a gene. DNA of the CDR3: TGCGCCAGCAGCCAGCCGGGACAGTCGAACACCGGGGAGCTGTTTTTT. Amino acid sequence: CASSQPGQSNTGELFF.

This clone turned up a few times. The CDR3 DNA sequence: TGCGCCAGCAGCGTATTACAGGAGTACAATGAGCAGTTCTTC. Protein product: CASSVLQEYNEQFF. The chain has TRBV5-1 and TRBJ2-1; maybe TRBD1 (5 bases). The CDR3 has 14 residues. The germline CDR1 and CDR2 sequences are SGHRS and YFSETQ. Trimming took off 4 bases at V and 4 bases at J, with 12 bases between the two ends.

The V call is TRBV6-5, the J call TRBJ2-2; D is ambiguous. The CDR3 covers 12 residues. V was shortened by 7 bases and J by 2 bases, with 5 bases between the two germline ends. Per germline, CDR1 MNHEY and CDR2 SVGAGI. The CDR3 nucleotides are TGTGCCAGCACCCTAAACACCGGGGAGCTGTTTTTT. This sequence encodes CASTLNTGELFF.